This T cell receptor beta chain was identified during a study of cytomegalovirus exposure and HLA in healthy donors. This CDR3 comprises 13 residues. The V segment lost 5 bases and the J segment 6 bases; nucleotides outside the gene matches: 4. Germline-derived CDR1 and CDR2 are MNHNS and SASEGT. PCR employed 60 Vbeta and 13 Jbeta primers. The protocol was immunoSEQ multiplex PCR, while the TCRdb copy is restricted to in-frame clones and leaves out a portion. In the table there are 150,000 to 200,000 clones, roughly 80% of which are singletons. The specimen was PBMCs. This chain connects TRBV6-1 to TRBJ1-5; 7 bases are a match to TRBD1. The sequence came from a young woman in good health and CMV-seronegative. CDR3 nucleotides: TGTGCCAGCAGTCCAGGGGGGTTTCAGCCCCAGCATTTT. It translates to CASSPGGFQPQHF.